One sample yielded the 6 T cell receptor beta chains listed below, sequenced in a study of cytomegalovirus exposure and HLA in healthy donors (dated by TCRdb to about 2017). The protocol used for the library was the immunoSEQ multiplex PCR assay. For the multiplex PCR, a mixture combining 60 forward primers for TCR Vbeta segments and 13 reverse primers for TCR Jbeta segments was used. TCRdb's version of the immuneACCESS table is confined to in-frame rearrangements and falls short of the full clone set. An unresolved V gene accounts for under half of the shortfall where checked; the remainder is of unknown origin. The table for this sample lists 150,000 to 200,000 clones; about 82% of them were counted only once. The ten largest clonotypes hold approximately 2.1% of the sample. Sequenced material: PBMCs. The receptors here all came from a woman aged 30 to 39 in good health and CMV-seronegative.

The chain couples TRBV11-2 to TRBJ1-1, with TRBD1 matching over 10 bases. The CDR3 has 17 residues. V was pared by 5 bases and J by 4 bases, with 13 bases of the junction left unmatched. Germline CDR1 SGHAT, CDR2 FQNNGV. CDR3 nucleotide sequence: TGTGCCAGCAGCCCAAGACAGGGGGCGCATCCCGGCACTGAAGCTTTCTTT. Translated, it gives CASSPRQGAHPGTEAFF.

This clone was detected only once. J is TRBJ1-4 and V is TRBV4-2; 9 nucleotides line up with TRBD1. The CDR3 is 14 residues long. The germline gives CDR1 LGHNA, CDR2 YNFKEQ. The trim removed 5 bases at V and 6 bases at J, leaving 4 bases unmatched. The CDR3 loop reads CASSSGTGHEKLFF. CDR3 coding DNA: TGTGCCAGCAGCTCCGGGACAGGGCATGAAAAACTGTTTTTT.

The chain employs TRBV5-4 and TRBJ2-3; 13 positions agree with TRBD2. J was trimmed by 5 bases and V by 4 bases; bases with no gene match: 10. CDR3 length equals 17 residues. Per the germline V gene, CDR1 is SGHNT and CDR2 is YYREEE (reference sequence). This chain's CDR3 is CASSPELAGGLLDTQYF. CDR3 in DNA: TGTGCCAGCAGCCCGGAACTAGCGGGGGGGCTCCTAGATACGCAGTATTTT.

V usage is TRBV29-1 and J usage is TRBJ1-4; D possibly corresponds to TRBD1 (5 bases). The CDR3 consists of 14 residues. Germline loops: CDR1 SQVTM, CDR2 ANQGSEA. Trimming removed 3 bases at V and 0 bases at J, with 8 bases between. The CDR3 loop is CSVEGGATNEKLFF. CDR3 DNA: TGCAGCGTTGAGGGGGGTGCAACTAATGAAAAACTGTTTTTT.

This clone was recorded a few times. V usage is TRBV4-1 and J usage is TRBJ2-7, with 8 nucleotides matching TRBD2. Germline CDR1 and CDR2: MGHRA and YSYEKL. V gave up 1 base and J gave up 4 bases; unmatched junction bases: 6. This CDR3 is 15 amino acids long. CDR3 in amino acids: CASSQGLAGLYEQYF. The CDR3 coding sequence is TGCGCCAGCAGCCAAGGTCTAGCGGGCCTTTACGAGCAGTACTTC.

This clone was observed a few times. DNA for the CDR3: TGCGCCAGCAGCTTGGCCGGAGGGACCAACTATGGCTACACCTTC. Protein: CASSLAGGTNYGYTF. The chain carries TRBV5-1 and TRBJ1-2; D perhaps matches TRBD1 (5 bases). The CDR3 is 15 residues long. In germline, CDR1 is SGHRS, CDR2 YFSETQ. V lost 0 bases and J lost 2, with 11 bases in between. Based on the CDR3 plus reference TRBV5-1 and TRBJ1-2, the full variable domain is KAGVTQTPRYLIKTRGQQVTLSCSPISGHRSVSWYQQTPGQGLQFLFEYFSETQRNKGNFPGRFSGRQFSNSRSEMNVSTLELGDSALYLCASSLAGGTNYGYTFGSGTRLTVV.